A selection of T cell receptor beta chains follows, all from one sample in a study of T-cell memory formation after mild COVID-19. TCRdb itself ran the 5' RACE reads through MiXCR, one entry per CDR3 protein. Of under 450,000 distinct CDR3 sequences listed, about 22% are singletons. The specimen was PBMCs or a T cell subset sorted from them (not recorded which). These receptors all come from an adult woman who had mild COVID-19 (a few samples of this study predate the infection). Cell type and time point are not known. Each CDR3 is given without its conserved first and last residue. Each record gives: CDR3 protein, J gene, V gene, clone size. Not all rows give a size; the values are once, few, many and, for expanded clones, a class.

CDR3: ASSTSGGNEQF
J: TRBJ2-1
V: TRBV9
size: .

CDR3: SARGGGNYGYT
J: TRBJ1-2
V: TRBV20-1
size: few

CDR3: ASSLSGSRADTQY
J: TRBJ2-3
V: TRBV7-8
size: .

CDR3: ASRTGTGSTDTQY
J: TRBJ2-3
V: TRBV12-3/TRBV12-4
size: .

CDR3: ASSSWLRGPRTDTQY
J: TRBJ2-3
V: TRBV7-6
size: .

CDR3: ASSYAGTPNSPLH
J: TRBJ1-6
V: TRBV6-5
size: few

CDR3: ASSTTGAQNTEAF
J: TRBJ1-1
V: TRBV19
size: .

CDR3: ASSPKTNAADTQY
J: TRBJ2-3
V: TRBV12-3/TRBV12-4
size: few

CDR3: ASSWAGTGYNEQF
J: TRBJ2-1
V: TRBV5-1
size: .

CDR3: ASSPRTGNSPLH
J: TRBJ1-6
V: TRBV9
size: few

CDR3: ASWIGRVRTEAF
J: TRBJ1-1
V: TRBV5-1
size: .

CDR3: ATSEEGQGDPYEQY
J: TRBJ2-7
V: TRBV24-1
size: .

CDR3: ARRDGNTGELF
J: TRBJ2-2
V: TRBV21-1
size: few

CDR3: ASSQGITGNTEAF
J: TRBJ1-1
V: TRBV4-2
size: few

CDR3: ASSQAGQGVGKNIQY
J: TRBJ2-4
V: TRBV4-1
size: .

CDR3: AWRTANEQF
J: TRBJ2-1
V: TRBV30
size: few

CDR3: ASSLTTADFHSYEQY
J: TRBJ2-7
V: TRBV7-8
size: .

CDR3: ASSRSVGRGEQF
J: TRBJ2-1
V: TRBV5-1
size: many

CDR3: ASSLAGTGGLGETQY
J: TRBJ2-5
V: TRBV7-6
size: .

CDR3: ASSSPGPPY
J: TRBJ2-3
V: TRBV12-3/TRBV12-4
size: .

CDR3: ASSGNSETQY
J: TRBJ2-5
V: TRBV11-3
size: few

CDR3: ASSLMPQETQY
J: TRBJ2-5
V: TRBV5-1
size: .

CDR3: ATSSGYYNEQF
J: TRBJ2-1
V: TRBV6-4
size: .

CDR3: ASTSVMYTEAF
J: TRBJ1-1
V: TRBV6-1
size: .

CDR3: ASSEWEDGGFAQY
J: TRBJ2-3
V: TRBV25-1
size: few

CDR3: ASTLIGGSSDTQY
J: TRBJ2-3
V: TRBV7-3
size: few

CDR3: AISESPGYNEQF
J: TRBJ2-1
V: TRBV10-3
size: .

CDR3: ASSSRDFHRELF
J: TRBJ2-2
V: TRBV6-5
size: .

CDR3: ASTPRGGVSDTQY
J: TRBJ2-3
V: TRBV25-1
size: once

CDR3: ASSLVGLETQY
J: TRBJ2-5
V: TRBV7-9
size: .

CDR3: ASSYRHEQY
J: TRBJ2-7
V: TRBV6-5
size: .

CDR3: ASSLRGAGGDTQY
J: TRBJ2-3
V: TRBV12-3/TRBV12-4
size: once

CDR3: AISDPQRNTEAF
J: TRBJ1-1
V: TRBV10-3
size: few

CDR3: ASSQAPAGLAGGEQY
J: TRBJ2-7
V: TRBV4-3
size: once

CDR3: ASSFLGYTEAF
J: TRBJ1-1
V: TRBV7-6
size: few

CDR3: ASSSALFLSYEQY
J: TRBJ2-7
V: TRBV7-9
size: .

CDR3: ASSDWALAKTNEQF
J: TRBJ2-1
V: TRBV25-1
size: .

CDR3: SASMANRVNYGYT
J: TRBJ1-2
V: TRBV20-1
size: .

CDR3: ASSPRVDTQY
J: TRBJ2-3
V: TRBV12-3/TRBV12-4
size: few

CDR3: ASSPQAPEAF
J: TRBJ1-1
V: TRBV7-9
size: few

CDR3: ASSQDPWLDTKSTDTQY
J: TRBJ2-3
V: TRBV4-1
size: few

CDR3: ASSVAGTDYEQY
J: TRBJ2-7
V: TRBV6-2/TRBV6-3
size: few

CDR3: ASSQGQGAAGNTIY
J: TRBJ1-3
V: TRBV4-2
size: few

CDR3: ASSLLAGESGANVLT
J: TRBJ2-6
V: TRBV7-9
size: .

CDR3: ASSLVGLAETDTQY
J: TRBJ2-3
V: TRBV7-9
size: .

CDR3: ASSMGADEQF
J: TRBJ2-1
V: TRBV5-6
size: .